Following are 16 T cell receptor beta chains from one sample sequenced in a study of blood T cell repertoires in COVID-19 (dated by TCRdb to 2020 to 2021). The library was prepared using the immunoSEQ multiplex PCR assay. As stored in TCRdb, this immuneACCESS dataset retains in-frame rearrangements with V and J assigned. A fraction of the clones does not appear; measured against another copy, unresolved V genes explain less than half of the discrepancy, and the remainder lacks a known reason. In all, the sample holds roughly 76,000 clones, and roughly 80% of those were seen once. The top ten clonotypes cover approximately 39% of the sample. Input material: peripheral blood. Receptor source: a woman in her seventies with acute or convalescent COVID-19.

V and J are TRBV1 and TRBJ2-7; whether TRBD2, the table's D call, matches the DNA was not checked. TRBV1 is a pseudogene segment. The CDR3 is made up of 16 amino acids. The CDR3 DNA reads TGCACCAGCAGCCAACCACCGGGACTAGCGAGTTACGAGCAGTACTTC. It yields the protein CTSSQPPGLASYEQYF.

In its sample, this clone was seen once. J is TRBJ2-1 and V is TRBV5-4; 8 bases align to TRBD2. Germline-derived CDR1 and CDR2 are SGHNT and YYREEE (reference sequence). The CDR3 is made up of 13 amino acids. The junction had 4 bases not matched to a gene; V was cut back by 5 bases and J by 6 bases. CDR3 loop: CASRSGLVNEQFF. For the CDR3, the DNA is TGTGCCAGCAGATCGGGACTAGTCAATGAGCAGTTCTTC.

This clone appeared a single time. The CDR3 sequence is CASSPGLEVNTF. The CDR3 DNA reads as TGTGCCAGCAGCCCCGGACTCGAGGTGAACACCTTC. This sequence joins TRBV9 and TRBJ1-2; D gene unclear. This CDR3 has 12 residues. Germline V gives CDR1 SGDLS, CDR2 YYNGEE. The V gene lost 4 bases and the J gene lost 12 bases, with 16 bases spanning the gap.

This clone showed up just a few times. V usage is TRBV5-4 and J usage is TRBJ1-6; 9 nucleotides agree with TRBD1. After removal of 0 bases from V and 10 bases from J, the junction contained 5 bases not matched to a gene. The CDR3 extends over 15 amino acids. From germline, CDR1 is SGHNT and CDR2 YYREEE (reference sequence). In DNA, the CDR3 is TGTGCCAGCAGCTTGGCGGGGGACAGGGCATCACCCCTCCACTTT. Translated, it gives CASSLAGDRASPLHF.

The CDR3 here is CASSPDFGLAVKFF. The CDR3 nucleotides read TGTGCCAGCAGCCCCGACTTCGGACTAGCGGTGAAGTTCTTC. V is TRBV6-2 or TRBV6-3 and J is TRBJ2-1, with 10 bases that match TRBD2. Germline CDR1 is MNHEY and CDR2 is SVGEGT. V shed 6 bases, J shed 14 bases, and the junction held 13 bases outside the gene matches. This CDR3 comprises 14 residues.

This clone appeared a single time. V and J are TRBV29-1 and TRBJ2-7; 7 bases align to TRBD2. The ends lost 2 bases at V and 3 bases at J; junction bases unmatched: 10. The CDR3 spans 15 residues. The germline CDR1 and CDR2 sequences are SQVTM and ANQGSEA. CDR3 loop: CSVEMTQGGYYEQYF. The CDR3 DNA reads TGCAGCGTTGAAATGACGCAGGGAGGGTACTACGAGCAGTACTTC.

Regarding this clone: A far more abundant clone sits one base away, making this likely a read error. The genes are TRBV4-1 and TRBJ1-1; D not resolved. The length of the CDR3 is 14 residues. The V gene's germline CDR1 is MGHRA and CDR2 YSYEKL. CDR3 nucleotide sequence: TGCGCCTGCAGCCAACTCGACTGGAACACTGAAGCTTTCTTT. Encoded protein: CACSQLDWNTEAFF.

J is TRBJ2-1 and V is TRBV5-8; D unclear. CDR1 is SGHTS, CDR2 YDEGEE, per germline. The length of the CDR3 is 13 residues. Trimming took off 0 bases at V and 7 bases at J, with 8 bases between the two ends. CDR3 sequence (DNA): TGTGCCAGCAGCTTGGAGGCGGAAAATGAGCAGTTCTTC. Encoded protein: CASSLEAENEQFF.

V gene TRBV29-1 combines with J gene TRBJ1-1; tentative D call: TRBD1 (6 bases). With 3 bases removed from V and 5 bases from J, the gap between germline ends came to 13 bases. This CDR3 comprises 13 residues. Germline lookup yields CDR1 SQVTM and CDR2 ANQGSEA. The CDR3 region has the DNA TGCAGCGTTGATGTAGGGGGATGGACTGAAGCTTTCTTT. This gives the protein CSVDVGGWTEAFF.

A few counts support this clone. The DNA for the CDR3 is TGTGCCAGCAGTTACTCGAATCTGCGGCGTGAGCAGTACTTC. Its protein is CASSYSNLRREQYF. V gene TRBV6-2 or TRBV6-3 combines with J gene TRBJ2-7; D unclear. The CDR3 has 14 amino acids. The germline V gene has CDR1 MNHEY and CDR2 SVGEGT. Deletions cut 0 bases from V and 7 bases from J, with 13 bases between.

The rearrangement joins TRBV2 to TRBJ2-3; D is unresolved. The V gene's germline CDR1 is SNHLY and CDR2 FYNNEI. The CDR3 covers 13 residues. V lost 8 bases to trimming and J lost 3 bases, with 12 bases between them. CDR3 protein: CASSAARTDTQYF. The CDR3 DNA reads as TGTGCCAGCTCCGCGGCAAGGACAGATACGCAGTATTTT.

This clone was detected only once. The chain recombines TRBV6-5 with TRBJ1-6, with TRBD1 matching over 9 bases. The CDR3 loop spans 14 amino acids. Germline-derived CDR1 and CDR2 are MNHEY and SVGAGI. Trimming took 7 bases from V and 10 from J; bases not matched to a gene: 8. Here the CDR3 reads CASTRDRDVSPLHF. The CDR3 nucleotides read TGTGCCAGCACCCGGGACAGGGACGTCTCACCCCTCCACTTT.

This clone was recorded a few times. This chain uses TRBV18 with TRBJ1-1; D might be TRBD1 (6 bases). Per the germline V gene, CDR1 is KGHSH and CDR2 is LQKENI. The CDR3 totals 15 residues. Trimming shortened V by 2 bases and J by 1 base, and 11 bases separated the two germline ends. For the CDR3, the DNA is TGTGCCAGCTCACCATTCGGGACACGGAACACTGAAGCTTTCTTT. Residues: CASSPFGTRNTEAFF.

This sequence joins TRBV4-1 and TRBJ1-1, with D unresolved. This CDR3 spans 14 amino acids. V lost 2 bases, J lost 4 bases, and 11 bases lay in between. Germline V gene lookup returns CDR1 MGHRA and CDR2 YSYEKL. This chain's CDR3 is CASSQNSRSTEAFF. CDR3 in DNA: TGCGCCAGCAGCCAAAACAGTCGTTCCACTGAAGCTTTCTTT.

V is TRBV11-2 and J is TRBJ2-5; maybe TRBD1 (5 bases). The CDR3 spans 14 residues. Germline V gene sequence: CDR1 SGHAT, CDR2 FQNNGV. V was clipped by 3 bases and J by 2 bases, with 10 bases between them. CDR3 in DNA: TGTGCCAGCAGCTTGGGGCAGGAGCAAGAGACCCAGTACTTC. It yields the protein CASSLGQEQETQYF.

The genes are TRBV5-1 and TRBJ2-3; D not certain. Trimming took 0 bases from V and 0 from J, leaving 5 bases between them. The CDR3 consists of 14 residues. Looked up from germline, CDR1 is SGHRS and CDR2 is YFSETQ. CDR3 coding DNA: TGCGCCAGCAGCTTGGATCCTAGCACAGATACGCAGTATTTT. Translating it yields CASSLDPSTDTQYF.